The rows below give T cell receptor beta chains drawn from one sample of a study of response to subunit inactivated influenza vaccine. TCRdb ran MiXCR on the RT-PCR reads and lists one entry per CDR3 protein. The profile shows hundreds of thousands of distinct CDR3 sequences, about 20% of them singletons. The starting material was PBMCs from blood, obtained about 19 months after vaccination. The receptors were sampled from a man aged 45-69 years who received an inactivated influenza vaccine. Each CDR3 is given with its conserved first and last residue. The D gene is left open where the match is weak.

>TRBJ1-1|TRBD1|TRBV10-3
CAISQTGGTEAFF
>TRBJ2-1|-|TRBV7-9
CASSLSTGYNEQFF
>TRBJ1-5|-|TRBV3-1
CASSQEIRTPQHF
>TRBJ1-1|TRBD1|TRBV4-1
CASSEPGQYTAAFF
>TRBJ2-4|-|TRBV3-1
CASSQVPGNIQYF
>TRBJ1-6|-|TRBV7-2
CASSLSADGALHF
>TRBJ1-6|-|TRBV6-1
CASRADSDNSPLHF
>TRBJ2-5|-|TRBV29-1
CSVVLTGRQETQYF
>TRBJ1-2|-|TRBV7-2
CASSLARDRGYTF
>TRBJ2-3|TRBD2|TRBV5-1
CASSLSLAGATDTQYF
>TRBJ1-2|-|TRBV5-1
CASRTDSYGYTF
>TRBJ2-5|TRBD1|TRBV7-7
CASSRTGGKETQYF
>TRBJ2-7|-|TRBV7-2
CASSPRDGAYEQYF
>TRBJ1-1|-|TRBV4-1
CASSQPGPRGVTEAFF
>TRBJ1-2|-|TRBV29-1
CSVDLEGGGYGYTF
>TRBJ1-3|-|TRBV3-1
CASSQAYGNTIYF
>TRBJ1-3|-|TRBV7-8
CASSPRRDYGNTIYF
>TRBJ2-5|TRBD2|TRBV7-8
CASSRTSAQETQYF
>TRBJ2-1|-|TRBV10-3
CAIERAGSNEQFF
>TRBJ2-1|-|TRBV6-2/TRBV6-3
CASSLPPGWEQFF
>TRBJ2-5|-|TRBV11-2
CASSAGTFTQETQYF
>TRBJ2-1|TRBD2|TRBV20-1
CSARRLAGGYNEQLF